The sample holds a few counts of the clone carrying this T cell receptor (beta chain). What it recognizes is unknown. Primers for the PCR totalled 60 Vbeta and 13 Jbeta. Data came from immunoSEQ multiplex PCR; TCRdb stores just in-frame clones and leaves some out. The sample lists roughly 180,000 clones; around 79% were seen once. This specimen comes from a study of cytomegalovirus exposure and HLA in healthy donors. Overall study: Ancestry clustering placed 70% to 85% of around 400 genotyped donors in the Caucasian-associated cluster. The study, taken as a whole, reports: Per published reports, the classifier diagnosed cytomegalovirus status with high specificity and sensitivity. A later analysis linked a missense variant in DCLRE1C to the trimming of TCR beta V and J genes.

The CDR3 has 15 residues. Germline CDR1 reads MDHEN; CDR2 reads SYDVKM. The V and J ends lost 5 bases and 0 bases, in that order; junction bases with no gene match: 7. This clonotype was obtained from a female donor in good health and CMV-seronegative. The chain has TRBV28 and TRBJ2-7; TRBD1 matches 7 bases. Specimen: PBMCs. The CDR3 region is CASSLLRDSSYEQYF. DNA for the CDR3: TGTGCCAGCAGTCTCCTTCGGGACAGCTCCTACGAGCAGTACTTC.